Listed here are 15 T cell receptor beta chains from one sample, sequenced in a study of beta chain features in type 1 diabetes (dated by TCRdb to 2017 to 2018). The research as a whole found: Type 1 diabetes patients showed a moderate but significant shortening of TCRB CDR3 length in all four CD4+ subsets.

The antigens of these receptors remain unknown. The receptor library was made with the immunoSEQ multiplex PCR assay. The entire amount of isolated RNA was reverse transcribed using the High Capacity cDNA Reverse Transcription Kit, so the sequenced TCRB transcripts were expressed ones. Sourced from immuneACCESS, this table was stored by TCRdb with only in-frame sequences that have V and J called. A share of the clones is absent; for the studies checked, an unresolved V gene accounts for under half, and the remainder has no known explanation. The sample data list 300,000 to 350,000 clones, and around 9.7% of these were observed just once. The top ten clonotypes cover more than 0.8% of the sample. The sample comprised central memory CD4+ T cells from blood. These receptors all come from a young man with type 1 diabetes.

This clone has only a few counts. Here the CDR3 DNA reads TGTGCCAGCAGGCTAAGGGGAGGGAATGAGCAGTTCTTC. Translated: CASRLRGGNEQFF. The chain joins TRBV7-2 to TRBJ2-1; 7 nucleotides line up with TRBD2. CDR3 length: 13 residues. Looked up from germline, CDR1 is SGHTA and CDR2 is FQGNSA. Unmatched junction bases numbered 6, after V lost 6 bases and J lost 7 bases.

The rearrangement joins TRBV10-2 to TRBJ2-5, with D perhaps TRBD1 (6 bases). The CDR3 sequence is 14 residues long. Germline V gene lookup returns CDR1 WSHSY and CDR2 SAAADI. V was pared by 2 bases and J by 4 bases, with 11 bases between. The CDR3 DNA sequence: TGCGCCAGCAGTGAGGGGGGCCTTGGAGAGACCCAGTACTTC. As protein: CASSEGGLGETQYF.

This clone has a handful of counts. CDR3 residues: CASSHVLQTQYF. CDR3 nucleotide sequence: TGTGCCAGCAGCCATGTTTTACAGACCCAGTACTTC. The chain combines TRBV6-1 with TRBJ2-5; D gene unclear. The CDR3 totals 12 residues. Germline assignment: CDR1 MNHNS and CDR2 SASEGT. V gave up 6 bases and J gave up 6 bases, with 11 bases separating them.

This clone was seen only a few times. This sample also contains other DNA sequences that code for the same CDR3. The CDR3 loop reads CASSIGGRATDTQYF. The CDR3 DNA reads TGTGCCAGTAGTATCGGGGGACGGGCCACAGATACGCAGTATTTT. The chain couples TRBV19 to TRBJ2-3, with TRBD2 as a possible D gene (6 bases). The CDR3 has 15 amino acids. The germline V gene has CDR1 LNHDA and CDR2 SQIVND (reference sequence). V gave up 3 bases and J gave up 2 bases, with 12 bases separating them.

This clone was seen only a few times. This chain uses TRBV28 with TRBJ1-2; D may be TRBD1 (6 bases). CDR3 length: 11 residues. Germline CDR1 and CDR2: MDHEN and SYDVKM. V was pared by 10 bases and J by 4 bases, with 10 bases between. Here the CDR3 reads CAIQGAYGYTF. The CDR3 DNA reads as TGTGCCATACAGGGCGCCTATGGCTACACCTTC.

The V call is TRBV30, the J call TRBJ1-2; maybe TRBD1 (5 bases). The V gene lost 3 bases and the J gene lost 8 bases, with 10 bases spanning the gap. The length of the CDR3 is 11 residues. CDR1 and CDR2 from the germline V gene are GTSNPN and SVGIG (reference sequence). DNA for the CDR3: TGTGCCTGGAGAGTCAGGGACGGCTACACCTTC. Encoded protein: CAWRVRDGYTF.

There are a few counts of this clone. The chain combines TRBV5-4 with TRBJ2-5; a possible D gene is TRBD1 (5 bases). Germline V CDR1 and CDR2: SGHNT, YYREEE (reference sequence). This CDR3 is 14 amino acids long. Trimming removed 0 bases from V and 4 bases from J, with 10 bases in between. The CDR3 DNA follows: TGTGCCAGCAGCTTGGCCGAAGGGGCAGAGACCCAGTACTTC. Amino acids: CASSLAEGAETQYF.

This clone has only a few counts. The rearrangement joins TRBV11-2 to TRBJ1-2, with D unclear. Trimming cost V 0 bases and J 13 bases, with 15 bases left between them. CDR1 is SGHAT, CDR2 FQNNGV, per germline. The CDR3 consists of 13 residues. The CDR3 reads CASSLEGRFSSTF. In DNA form, the CDR3 reads TGTGCCAGCAGCTTAGAGGGGAGGTTCTCCTCCACCTTC.

The V call is TRBV7-8, the J call TRBJ2-3, with D hard to call. CDR3 length: 14 amino acids. V lost 0 bases and J 2 bases, leaving 6 bases between the germline ends. The germline CDR1 and CDR2 sequences are SGHVS and FQNEAQ. The CDR3 is CASSLAQDTDTQYF. The CDR3 DNA is TGTGCCAGCAGCTTAGCCCAAGACACAGATACGCAGTATTTT.

The chain couples TRBV7-2 to TRBJ2-3; 12 nucleotides align to TRBD2. The CDR3 sequence is 16 residues long. V dropped 4 bases and J dropped 2; count of bases not matched to a gene: 4. Germline values: CDR1 SGHTA, CDR2 FQGNSA. CDR3 region: CASSSLAGGTTDTQYF. In DNA form, the CDR3 reads TGTGCCAGCAGCTCCCTAGCGGGGGGGACCACAGATACGCAGTATTTT. The full variable domain, its missing parts supplied by reference TRBV7-2 and TRBJ2-3, is GAGVSQSPSNKVTEKGKDVELRCDPISGHTALYWYRQSLGQGLEFLIYFQGNSAPDKSGLPSDRFSAERTGGSVSTLTIQRTQQEDSAVYLCASSSLAGGTTDTQYFGPGTRLTVL.

This clone was counted a few times. V gene TRBV16 combines with J gene TRBJ1-3; TRBD1 aligns across 10 bases. The CDR3 extends over 18 amino acids. Per germline, CDR1 KGHSY and CDR2 FQNENV. Losses at the gene ends were 4 bases for V and 4 bases for J; bases not matched to a gene: 13. The CDR3 spells CASSLLGQGISRGNTIYF. The CDR3 nucleotides are TGTGCCAGCAGCCTCCTGGGACAGGGGATTTCGAGGGGAAACACCATATATTTT. Based on the CDR3 plus reference TRBV16 and TRBJ1-3, the full variable domain is GEEVAQTPKHLVRGEGQKAKLYCAPIKGHSYVFWYQQVLKNEFKFLISFQNENVFDETGMPKERFSAKCLPNSPCSLEIQATKLEDSAVYFCASSLLGQGISRGNTIYFGEGSWLTVV.

This sequence joins TRBV6-6 and TRBJ1-2; D gene uncertain. The CDR3 is 13 residues long. CDR1 and CDR2 (germline): MNHNY, SVGAGI (reference sequence). Deletions cut 0 bases from V and 7 bases from J, with 9 bases between. CDR3 nucleotides: TGTGCCAGCAGTTACTCGGGTGCTGCTGGCTACACCTTC. Its protein is CASSYSGAAGYTF.

This chain connects TRBV5-6 to TRBJ2-3; TRBD2 agrees at 10 bases. Per germline, CDR1 SGHDT and CDR2 YYEEEE. V was pared by 4 bases and J by 4 bases, with 9 bases of the junction left unmatched. This CDR3 region has 16 residues. The CDR3 reads CASSTPSGGRADTQYF. Written as DNA, the CDR3 is TGTGCCAGCAGCACCCCTAGCGGGGGACGGGCAGATACGCAGTATTTT. Filled out from reference TRBV5-6 and TRBJ2-3, the complete variable domain reads DAGVTQSPTHLIKTRGQQVTLRCSPKSGHDTVSWYQQALGQGPQFIFQYYEEEERQRGNFPDRFSGHQFPNYSSELNVNALLLGDSALYLCASSTPSGGRADTQYFGPGTRLTVL.

This chain joins TRBV30 and TRBJ1-3, with a tentative D call TRBD1 (5 bases). V gave up 4 bases and J gave up 0 bases, with 10 bases separating them. The CDR3 runs to 14 residues. In germline, CDR1 is GTSNPN, CDR2 SVGIG (reference sequence). The CDR3 nucleotides read TGTGCCTGGACCACAGGAGGCTCTGGAAACACCATATATTTT. This sequence encodes CAWTTGGSGNTIYF.

The chain joins TRBV2 to TRBJ2-5, with D possibly TRBD2 on 5 matching bases. With 6 bases removed from V and 7 bases from J, the gap between germline ends came to 15 bases. This CDR3 comprises 13 residues. CDR1 is SNHLY and CDR2 is FYNNEI in the germline V gene. This chain's CDR3 is CASRRISSGTQYF. CDR3 DNA: TGTGCCAGCAGGAGAATCTCAAGCGGGACCCAGTACTTC.